The rows below give T cell receptor beta chains drawn from one sample of a study of human T cells and chemical hapten exposure. TCRdb ran MiXCR on the 5' RACE reads and lists one entry per CDR3 protein. The sample has about 140,000 distinct CDR3 sequences; 4.1% are singletons. The receptor source for this set is a female donor in good health. The CDR3 runs from the conserved cysteine through the conserved F or W. Each record gives: clone size, D gene, J gene, V gene, CDR3 DNA, CDR3 protein. A D gene is named only where the DNA matches it firmly. Size tells how often a clone was seen (once, few, many) or the class of an expanded clone, and some rows leave it out.

>many|-|TRBJ1-6|TRBV7-6
TGTGCCAGCAGCTCCGGAAGCGCACGGAATTCACCCCTCCACTTT
CASSSGSARNSPLHF
>many|TRBD2|TRBJ2-3|TRBV19
TGTGCCAGTACATTAACCGGGACTAGAGGCGGAGTAGATACGCAGTATTTT
CASTLTGTRGGVDTQYF
>few|TRBD2|TRBJ2-5|TRBV7-8
TGTGCCAGCAGCTTAGCTTTCGCGGGGGGTTTGGGGGAGACCCAGTACTTC
CASSLAFAGGLGETQYF
>many|TRBD1|TRBJ1-2|TRBV24-1
TGTGCCACCAGTGAATCGGACAGGTTATATGGCTACACCTTC
CATSESDRLYGYTF
>many|-|TRBJ1-2|TRBV5-1
TGCGCCAGCAGCTTGGAGGTGGCGGCCTATGGCTACACCTTC
CASSLEVAAYGYTF
>-|-|TRBJ1-2|TRBV11-2
TGTGCCAGCAGCTACACCCGAAACTATGGCTACACCTTC
CASSYTRNYGYTF
>many|-|TRBJ1-5|TRBV5-6
TGTGCCAGCAGCTGGGGGGGGGGCAGGAGCAATCAGCCCCAGCATTTT
CASSWGGGRSNQPQHF
>many|-|TRBJ2-7|TRBV4-3
TGCGCCAGCAGCCAGCAAGTTTACGGGGGCTCCTACGAGCAGTACTTC
CASSQQVYGGSYEQYF
>many|TRBD1|TRBJ2-3|TRBV12-3/TRBV12-4
TGTGCCAGCAGGAAAAGAGGTGGGACAGCTCGCACAGATACGCAGTATTTT
CASRKRGGTARTDTQYF
>few|-|TRBJ1-4|TRBV7-2
TGTGCCAGCAGCTCCGCCCCGGCGGGGGGGAATGAAAAACTGTTTTTT
CASSSAPAGGNEKLFF
>many|TRBD1|TRBJ1-1|TRBV12-5
TGTGCTAGTGGTTCCTCCGGGACAGAGAACACTGAAGCTTTCTTT
CASGSSGTENTEAFF
>many|-|TRBJ1-1|TRBV20-1
TGCAGTGCTCCCCAGAGGGGGTTGACCACTGAAGCTTTCTTT
CSAPQRGLTTEAFF
>many|TRBD2|TRBJ2-1|TRBV11-2
TGTGCCAGCAGCTTCAGGTCCTCCGGGGGGGCGGACAATGAGCAGTTCTTC
CASSFRSSGGADNEQFF
>many|TRBD2|TRBJ2-3|TRBV7-2
TGTGCCAGCTTATCGGGGGGGGTTTTTAGCACAGATACGCAGTATTTT
CASLSGGVFSTDTQYF
>-|-|TRBJ1-5|TRBV27
TGTGCCAGCAGTTTTGAGGGTAGCAATCAGCCCCAGCATTTT
CASSFEGSNQPQHF
>many|-|TRBJ1-2|TRBV2
TGTGCCAGCAGTAACCGACAGGGCTACACCTTC
CASSNRQGYTF
>-|-|TRBJ2-7|TRBV12-3/TRBV12-4
TGTGCCAGCAGTCAAGACGAGCAGTACTTC
CASSQDEQYF
>many|TRBD1|TRBJ2-3|TRBV11-1
TGTGCCAGCAGCTTAGGGGAACGGACAGGGGTCTCCATAGATACGCAGTATTTT
CASSLGERTGVSIDTQYF
>many|-|TRBJ2-1|TRBV28
TGTGCCAGCAGGGCGCGGGACCGGGTAAAATACAATGAGCAGTTCTTC
CASRARDRVKYNEQFF
>many|-|TRBJ2-7|TRBV28
TGTGCCAGCAGTTTTCAGGACTCCTACGAGCAGTACTTC
CASSFQDSYEQYF
>many|-|TRBJ2-7|TRBV5-1
TGCGCCAGCAGCTTGGAGGCAGGCCCCTACGAGCAGTACTTC
CASSLEAGPYEQYF
>many|-|TRBJ1-2|TRBV30
TGTGCCTGGAGTGTACTCACCTTAGGAGGCTACACCTTC
CAWSVLTLGGYTF
>many|-|TRBJ1-1|TRBV12-3/TRBV12-4
TGTGCCAGCAGTTTAGCGCGGTACACTGAAGCTTTCTTT
CASSLARYTEAFF
>many|-|TRBJ2-1|TRBV5-1
TGCGCCAGCAGCGGCGGAGGTTACAATGAGCAGTTCTTC
CASSGGGYNEQFF
>many|-|TRBJ2-7|TRBV12-3/TRBV12-4
TGTGCCAGCAGTCCACCATTCTACGAGCAGTACTTC
CASSPPFYEQYF
>-|-|TRBJ1-5|TRBV5-4
TGTGCCAGCAGCGCGGACGGGAATCAGCCCCAGCATTTT
CASSADGNQPQHF